This note documents a single TCR beta chain sequence. The record originates from a study of blood T cell repertoires in COVID-19. Study summary: COVID-19 samples, acute and convalescent, were from the United States, Italy and Spain. PBMCs, B-cell-depleted T cells, or T cells provided the cDNA or gDNA that made up the material.

V lost 3 bases to trimming and J lost 4 bases; unmatched junction nucleotides: 2. Germline CDR1 is SSHAT and CDR2 is FNYEAQ (reference sequence). The CDR3 runs to 14 residues. Original processing methods: Amplification of reference gene primers provided the estimated nucleated cell counts. Repertoires were generated with immunoSEQ multiplex PCR, while TCRdb's copy carries only in-frame clones and drops some. V, J and clone size are taken as reported in that table, and D and trimming were inferred from the DNA itself. The sample yields about 320,000 clones, approximately 88% seen once. The specimen sequenced was peripheral blood. The chain employs TRBV7-7 and TRBJ2-5, with 10 positions matching TRBD2. The sequence came from a woman in her twenties or thirties with COVID-19, enrolled during active disease. The CDR3: CASSFSGGRETQYF. As DNA, the CDR3 is TGTGCCAGCAGCTTTAGCGGGGGGAGAGAGACCCAGTACTTC.